Below, one T cell receptor (beta chain) is given with its context. This clonotype occurred a few times. Its antigen remains unidentified. Base quality data are lacking; no much larger clone is found one base away. Library preparation was by 5' RACE. Sequenced on an Illumina HiSeq 2000. Template switching added a universal primer binding site, and the final cDNA carried a unique molecular identifier that allowed TCR cDNA molecules to be counted accurately. Specific primers in the conserved constant-segment region were used to synthesize first-strand cDNA for TCR alpha and beta chains. To control for contamination, every cDNA library was double barcoded, receiving both a SMART-Mk sample barcode and Illumina barcodes. TruSeq adapter sequences, together with Illumina sample barcodes, were added in two successive PCR steps. The TCR alpha and beta cDNA libraries were sequenced on the Illumina HiSeq platform using custom primers. The study's processing was this. MiGEC was used to process raw reads and extract unique molecular identifiers, and MiXCR was used to find CDR3 positions. For each individual, recombination models were inferred using an EM algorithm with the repgenHMM and IGoR tools. The tcR package in R was used for shared clonotype analysis, with sharing normalized by the product of cloneset sizes. To study raw recombination free of thymic and clonal selection effects, out-of-frame nonproductive sequences were analyzed. The public reads were reanalyzed by TCRdb: fastp trimming at Q25, MiXCR alignment, in-frame beta chains only. Merged by CDR3 protein, the rows form single entries marked with the most common genes and DNA. TCRdb assigned the V and J calls; the authors' analysis was not used. The sample table lists hundreds of thousands of distinct CDR3 sequences, under 9% of them with a count of one. In total, the top ten clones hold roughly 2.1% of the sample.

The junction carries 8 bases between V and J, which are trimmed by 0 bases and 8 bases respectively. From a lookup of the germline V gene, CDR1 and CDR2 are SGDLS and YYNGEE. Including cysteine and phenylalanine, the CDR3 has 12 amino acids. The CDR3 DNA has 36 bases and is translated from base 1. This entry is derived from a study of identical twins (TCRdb year 2016). Looking at the study overall: The study deep-sequenced TCR alpha and beta repertoires from monozygotic twins, unrelated adults of various ages and cord blood to test whether fetal clonotypes persist. To rule out contamination, the twin experiments were replicated at different times with different library preparation protocols. What the research found in general, with its limitations: Because the same donors could not be followed over many years, the conclusions depended on cross-sectional statistical analysis. A weaker excess of twin sharing was found in beta out-of-frame sequences because the signal-to-noise ratio was lowered by fewer shared sequences. In monozygotic twins, recombination models systematically underestimated out-of-frame TCR alpha sharing, but the models matched the sharing seen between unrelated individuals. Invariant T cells such as MAIT and iNKT could partly confound zero-insertion analyses, although diverse VJ usage argued against such confounding for most clonotypes. Abundant cord blood beta clonotypes carried fewer insertions; young adult naive repertoires showed a weaker similar trend, while memory repertoires showed none. Compared with coincidental sharing between unrelated individuals, out-of-frame TCR alpha sequences shared between twins had an excess of sequences with low generation probability.

Only healthy Caucasian donors were included. Three pairs of female monozygotic twins, all aged about 18 to 30 years, made up the twin cohort. Miltenyi CD45RO+ enrichment and human naive T-cell isolation kits were used to isolate memory (CD45RO+) and naive T cells from PBMC. The same sample was also used in a study of yellow fever vaccine responses in identical twins. The second study's authors report: The authors reported that the T cell response to vaccination in identical twins appeared partly convergent and partly personalized. Focusing on identical twins, the study followed the T cell clones that responded to the vaccine, and did so with precision.

The source material was memory (CD45RO+) T cells sorted from blood. The sample's cell subset or site label, decoded: CD45RO+ enriched T cells. The sequence was obtained from a woman between 18 and 30 years old in good health. The sequence links TRBV9 to TRBJ1-2, with the D gene not clear enough to name. The CDR3 protein is CASSVASGGYTF. The sequenced DNA: TGTGCCAGCAGCGTAGCTTCCGGGGGCTACACCTTC.